This T cell receptor (beta chain) emerged from a study of blood T cell repertoires in COVID-19. TCRdb keeps only in-frame clones here, not all; method: immunoSEQ multiplex PCR. The table lists approximately 150,000 clones, about 91% of them singletons, with approximately 1.4% in the top ten. The CDR3 is 15 residues long. The germline gives CDR1 LGHNA, CDR2 YSLEER. V shed 3 bases, J shed 0 bases, and the junction held 0 bases outside the gene matches. Input material: peripheral blood. The source is a woman aged 60-70 years with acute or convalescent COVID-19. The chain joins TRBV4-3 to TRBJ2-5, with TRBD1 matching over 11 bases. CDR3 coding DNA: TGCGCCAGCAGCCAGGGACAGGGGGACCAAGAGACCCAGTACTTC. Its translation: CASSQGQGDQETQYF.